The T cell receptor beta chain under discussion was sequenced for a study of response to subunit inactivated influenza vaccine. Study outcomes and limitations: Researchers suggested that each seasonal influenza vaccination recruits few new T cells.

Trimming took 6 bases from V and 0 from J, leaving 11 bases between them. Germline CDR1 reads SGHRS; CDR2 reads YFSETQ. This CDR3 contains 14 residues. Via MiXCR, TCRdb re-called the RT-PCR reads, giving one row per CDR3 protein. The repertoire consists of hundreds of thousands of distinct CDR3 sequences, with approximately 12% occurring once and the leading ten covering 10%. About this clonotype: Its antigen remains unknown.

This clonotype originated in a man in his fifties or sixties who received an inactivated influenza vaccine. The chain employs TRBV5-1 and TRBJ2-3; no clear D. Sample: PBMCs from blood, taken on the day of vaccination. The CDR3 DNA is TGCGCCAGCAATTGGTGGGATAGCACAGATACGCAGTATTTT. Protein: CASNWWDSTDTQYF.